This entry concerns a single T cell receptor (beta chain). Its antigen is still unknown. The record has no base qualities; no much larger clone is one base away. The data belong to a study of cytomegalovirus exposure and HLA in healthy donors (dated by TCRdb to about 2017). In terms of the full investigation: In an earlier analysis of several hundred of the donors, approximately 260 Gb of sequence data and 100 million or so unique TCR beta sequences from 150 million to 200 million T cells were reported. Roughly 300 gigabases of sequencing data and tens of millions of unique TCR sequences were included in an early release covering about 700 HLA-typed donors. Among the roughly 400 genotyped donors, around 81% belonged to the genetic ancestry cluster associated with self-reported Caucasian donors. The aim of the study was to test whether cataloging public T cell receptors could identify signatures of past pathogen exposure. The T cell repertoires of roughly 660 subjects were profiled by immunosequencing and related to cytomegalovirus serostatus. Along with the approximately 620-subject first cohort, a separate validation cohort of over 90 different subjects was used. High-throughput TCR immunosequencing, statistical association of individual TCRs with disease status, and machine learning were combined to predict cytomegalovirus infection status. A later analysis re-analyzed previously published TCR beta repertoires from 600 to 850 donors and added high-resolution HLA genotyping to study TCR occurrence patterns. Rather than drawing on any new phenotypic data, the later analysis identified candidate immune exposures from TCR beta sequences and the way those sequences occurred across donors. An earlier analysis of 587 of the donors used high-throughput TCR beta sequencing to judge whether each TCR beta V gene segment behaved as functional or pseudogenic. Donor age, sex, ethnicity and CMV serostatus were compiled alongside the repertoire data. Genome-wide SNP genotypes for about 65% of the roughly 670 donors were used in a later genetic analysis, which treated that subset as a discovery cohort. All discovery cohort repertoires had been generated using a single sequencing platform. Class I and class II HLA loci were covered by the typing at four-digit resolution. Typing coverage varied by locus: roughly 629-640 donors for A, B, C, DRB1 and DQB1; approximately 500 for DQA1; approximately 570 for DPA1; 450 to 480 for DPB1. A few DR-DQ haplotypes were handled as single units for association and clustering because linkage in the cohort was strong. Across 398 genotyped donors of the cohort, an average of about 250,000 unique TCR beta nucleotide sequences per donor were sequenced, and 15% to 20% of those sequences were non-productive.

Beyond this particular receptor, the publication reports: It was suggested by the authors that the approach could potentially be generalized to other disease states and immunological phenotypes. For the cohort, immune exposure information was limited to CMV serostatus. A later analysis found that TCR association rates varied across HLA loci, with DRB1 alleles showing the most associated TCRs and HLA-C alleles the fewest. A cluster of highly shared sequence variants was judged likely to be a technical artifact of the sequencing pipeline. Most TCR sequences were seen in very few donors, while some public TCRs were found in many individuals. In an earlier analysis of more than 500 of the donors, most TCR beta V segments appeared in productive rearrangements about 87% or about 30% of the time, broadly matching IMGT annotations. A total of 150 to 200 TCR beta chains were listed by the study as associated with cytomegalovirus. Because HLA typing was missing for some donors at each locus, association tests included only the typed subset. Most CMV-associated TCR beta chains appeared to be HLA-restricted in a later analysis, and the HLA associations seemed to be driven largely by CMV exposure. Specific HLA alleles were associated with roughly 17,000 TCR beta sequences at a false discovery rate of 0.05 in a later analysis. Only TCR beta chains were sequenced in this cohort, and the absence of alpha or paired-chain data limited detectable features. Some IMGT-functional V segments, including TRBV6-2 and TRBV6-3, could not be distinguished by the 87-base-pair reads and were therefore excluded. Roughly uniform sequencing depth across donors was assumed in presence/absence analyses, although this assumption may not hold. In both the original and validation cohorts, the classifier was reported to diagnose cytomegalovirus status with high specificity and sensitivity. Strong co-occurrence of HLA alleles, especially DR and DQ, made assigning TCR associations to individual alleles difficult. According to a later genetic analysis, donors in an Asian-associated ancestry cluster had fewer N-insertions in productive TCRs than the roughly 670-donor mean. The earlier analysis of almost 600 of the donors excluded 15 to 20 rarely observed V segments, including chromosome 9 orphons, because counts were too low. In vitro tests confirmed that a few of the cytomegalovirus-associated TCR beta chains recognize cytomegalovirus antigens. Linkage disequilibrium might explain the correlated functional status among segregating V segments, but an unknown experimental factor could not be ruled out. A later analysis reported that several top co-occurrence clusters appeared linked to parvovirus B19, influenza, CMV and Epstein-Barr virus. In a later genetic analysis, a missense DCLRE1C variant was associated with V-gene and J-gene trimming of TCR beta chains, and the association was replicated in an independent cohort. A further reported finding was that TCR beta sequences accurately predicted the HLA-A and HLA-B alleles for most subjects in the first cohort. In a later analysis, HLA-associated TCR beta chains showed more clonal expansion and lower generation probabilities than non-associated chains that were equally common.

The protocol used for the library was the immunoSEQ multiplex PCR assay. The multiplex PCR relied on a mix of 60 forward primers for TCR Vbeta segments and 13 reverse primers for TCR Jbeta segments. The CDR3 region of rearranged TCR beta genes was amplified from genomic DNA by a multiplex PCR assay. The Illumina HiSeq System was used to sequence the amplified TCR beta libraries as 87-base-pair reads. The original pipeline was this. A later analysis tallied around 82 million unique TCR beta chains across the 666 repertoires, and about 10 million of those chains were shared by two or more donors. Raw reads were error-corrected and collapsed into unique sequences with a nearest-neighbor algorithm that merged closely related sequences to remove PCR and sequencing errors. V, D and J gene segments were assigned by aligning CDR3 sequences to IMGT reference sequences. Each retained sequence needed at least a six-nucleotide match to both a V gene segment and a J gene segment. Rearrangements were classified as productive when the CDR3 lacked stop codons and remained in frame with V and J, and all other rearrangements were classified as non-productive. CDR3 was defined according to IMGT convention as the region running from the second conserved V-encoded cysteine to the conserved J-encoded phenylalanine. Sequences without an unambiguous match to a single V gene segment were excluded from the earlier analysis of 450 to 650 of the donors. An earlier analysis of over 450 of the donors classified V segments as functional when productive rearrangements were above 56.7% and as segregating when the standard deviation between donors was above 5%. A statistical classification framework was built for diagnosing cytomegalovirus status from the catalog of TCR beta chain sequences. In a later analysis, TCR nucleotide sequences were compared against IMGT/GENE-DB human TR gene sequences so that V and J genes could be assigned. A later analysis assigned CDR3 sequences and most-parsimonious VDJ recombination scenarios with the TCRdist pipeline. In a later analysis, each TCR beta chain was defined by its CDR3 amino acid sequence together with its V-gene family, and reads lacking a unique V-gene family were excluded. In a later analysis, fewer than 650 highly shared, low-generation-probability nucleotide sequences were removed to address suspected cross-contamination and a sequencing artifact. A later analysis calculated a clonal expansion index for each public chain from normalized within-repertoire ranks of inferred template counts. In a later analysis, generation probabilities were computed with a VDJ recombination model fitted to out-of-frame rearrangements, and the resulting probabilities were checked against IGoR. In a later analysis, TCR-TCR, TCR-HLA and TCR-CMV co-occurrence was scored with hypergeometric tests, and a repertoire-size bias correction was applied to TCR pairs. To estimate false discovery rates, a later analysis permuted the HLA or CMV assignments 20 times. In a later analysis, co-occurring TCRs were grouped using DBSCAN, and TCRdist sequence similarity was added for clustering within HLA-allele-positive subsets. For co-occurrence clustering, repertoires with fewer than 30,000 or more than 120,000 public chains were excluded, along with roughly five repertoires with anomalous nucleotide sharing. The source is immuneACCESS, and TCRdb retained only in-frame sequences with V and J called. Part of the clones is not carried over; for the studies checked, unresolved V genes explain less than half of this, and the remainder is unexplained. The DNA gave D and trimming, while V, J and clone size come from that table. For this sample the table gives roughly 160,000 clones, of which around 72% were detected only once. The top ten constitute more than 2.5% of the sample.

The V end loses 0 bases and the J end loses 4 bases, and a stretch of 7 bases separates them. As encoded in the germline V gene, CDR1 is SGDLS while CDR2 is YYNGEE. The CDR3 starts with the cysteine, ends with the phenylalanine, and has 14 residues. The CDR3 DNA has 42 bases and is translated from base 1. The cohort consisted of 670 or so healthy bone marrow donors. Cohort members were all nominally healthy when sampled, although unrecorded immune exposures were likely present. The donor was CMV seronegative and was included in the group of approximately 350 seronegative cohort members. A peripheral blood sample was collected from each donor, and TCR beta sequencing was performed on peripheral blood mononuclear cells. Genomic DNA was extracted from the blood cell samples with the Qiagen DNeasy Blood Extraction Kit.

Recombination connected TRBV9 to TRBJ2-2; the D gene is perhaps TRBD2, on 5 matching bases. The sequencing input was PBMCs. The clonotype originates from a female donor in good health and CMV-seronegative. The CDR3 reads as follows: CASSVGGATGELFF. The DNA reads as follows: TGTGCCAGCAGCGTAGGGGGAGCCACCGGGGAGCTGTTTTTT. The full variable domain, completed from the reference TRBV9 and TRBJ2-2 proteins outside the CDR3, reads DSGVTQTPKHLITATGQRVTLRCSPRSGDLSVYWYQQSLDQGLQFLIQYYNGEERAKGNILERFSAQQFPDLHSELNLSSLELGDSALYFCASSVGGATGELFFGEGSRLTVL.